Listed below are T cell receptor beta chains from one sample, sequenced in a study of cytomegalovirus exposure and HLA in healthy donors. Assay used: immunoSEQ multiplex PCR; TCRdb lists only in-frame clones, some missing. This table holds more than 200,000 clones, about 90% found once. Source material: PBMCs. Receptors were obtained from a woman aged 25 to 45 in good health and CMV-seronegative. Both conserved end residues are trimmed from each CDR3.

TRBV6-6 | ASSSRVQETQY
TRBV11-2 | ASSSYRGKIYEQY
TRBV12-5 | ASGRHQSSYEQY
TRBV29-1 | SVEGWLAGDGTDTQY
TRBV6-1 | ASSEVGTYNEQF
TRBV28 | ASSFDNEQF
TRBV11-2 | ASSLSPNEKLF
TRBV10-2 | ASSESPAYTEAF
TRBV29-1 | SVLAGAGELF
TRBV4-2 | ASSQEYKGYGYT
TRBV4-1 | ASSQGSYQNTEAF
TRBV28 | ASSFNSGTVLSYEQY
TRBV5-4 | ASSSSPLVVYEQY
TRBV4-2 | ASSPRLAISSYNEQF
TRBV9 | ASSVGGQGFYEQY
TRBV9 | ASSARGPDTQY
TRBV5-4 | ASSFKMAEQF
TRBV5-1 | ASSLEGQNTGELF
TRBV7-3 | ASSFKGRGETQY
TRBV29-1 | SVEPRGGSKYGYT
TRBV6-1 | ASSEAGLNYGYT
TRBV28 | ASSLRQGATGGYEQY
TRBV7-3 | ASSFIFAGANEQF
TRBV6-1 | ASRITGSGNTIY